The 27 T cell receptor beta chains below come from one sample, sequenced in a study of T cell responses to AZD1222 COVID-19 vaccine. Profiled with immunoSEQ multiplex PCR; TCRdb holds only in-frame clones, not every one. The sample includes tens of thousands of clones, about 80% seen only once; the top ten take 11% to 15%. The sample consisted of peripheral blood, taken 28 days after the second AZD1222 dose. These receptor sequences come from an adult who received the AZD1222 COVID-19 vaccine.

The V gene is TRBV6-2 or TRBV6-3, the J gene TRBJ2-2, with 11 bases that match TRBD2. The CDR3 runs to 17 residues. CDR1 is MNHEY, CDR2 SVGEGT, per germline. The ends lost 2 bases at V and 1 base at J; junction bases unmatched: 3. In DNA form, the CDR3 reads TGTGCCAGCAGTTACGAACTAGCGGGGGTGAACACCGGGGAGCTGTTTTTT. This sequence encodes CASSYELAGVNTGELFF.

The chain has TRBV4-2 and TRBJ1-2; 8 bases match TRBD1. The CDR3 sequence is 14 residues long. CDR1 is LGHNA and CDR2 is YNFKEQ in the germline V gene. Trimming at V came to 2 bases and at J to 4 bases, leaving 3 bases not matched to a gene. This CDR3 reads CASSQPGQGYGYTF. DNA for the CDR3: TGTGCCAGCAGCCAACCCGGACAGGGCTATGGCTACACCTTC.

The chain links TRBV18 to TRBJ2-3; a weak D match, TRBD2 (6 bases). The germline gives CDR1 KGHSH, CDR2 LQKENI. The CDR3 is made up of 16 amino acids. Trimming removed 0 bases from V and 4 bases from J, with 14 bases in between. The CDR3 DNA reads TGTGCCAGCTCACCACCAGGCCTAGCGTCGGCAGATACGCAGTATTTT. It translates to CASSPPGLASADTQYF. Supplemented by reference TRBV18 and TRBJ2-3, the full variable domain reads NAGVMQNPRHLVRRRGQEARLRCSPMKGHSHVYWYRQLPEEGLKFMVYLQKENIIDESGMPKERFSAEFPKEGPSILRIQQVVRGDSAAYFCASSPPGLASADTQYFGPGTRLTVL.

This chain uses TRBV6-2 or TRBV6-3 with TRBJ2-3; D is unclear. The CDR3 covers 17 residues. CDR1 is MNHEY, CDR2 SVGEGT, per germline. V lost 0 bases and J lost 2, with 15 bases in between. The CDR3 is CASSYSLYPAYTDTQYF. The CDR3 nucleotides read TGTGCCAGCAGTTACTCGCTATACCCGGCCTACACAGATACGCAGTATTTT.

V and J are TRBV19 and TRBJ1-1; D remains unclear. Deletions cut 1 base from V and 1 base from J, with 4 bases between. The CDR3 extends over 13 amino acids. Germline V gene data show CDR1 as LNHDA and CDR2 as SQIVND (reference sequence). DNA of the CDR3: TGTGCCAGTAGTATAGGAAGGAACACTGAAGCTTTCTTT. It encodes CASSIGRNTEAFF.

The V and J genes are TRBV15 and TRBJ1-1; 9 bases match TRBD1. V was pared by 5 bases and J by 4 bases, with 11 bases of the junction left unmatched. The germline V gene encodes CDR1 LNHNV and CDR2 YYDKDF (reference sequence). This CDR3 is built from 16 residues. Here the CDR3 reads CATSLGVGQGFTEAFF. CDR3 coding DNA: TGTGCCACCAGCTTGGGGGTCGGACAGGGGTTCACTGAAGCTTTCTTT.

V is TRBV3-1 (or the pseudogene TRBV3-2) and J is TRBJ2-3, with 11 bases matching TRBD2. The CDR3 runs 16 residues. Unmatched junction bases numbered 3, after V lost 4 bases and J lost 0 bases. From germline, CDR1 is LGHDT and CDR2 YNNKEL (reference sequence). The CDR3 sequence is CASSPRLAGSTDTQYF. CDR3 coding DNA: TGTGCCAGCAGCCCCAGACTAGCGGGGAGCACAGATACGCAGTATTTT.

In this sample, this clone turned up a few times. This chain links TRBV7-9 with TRBJ1-1; the D gene is possibly TRBD1 (5 bases). CDR3 size: 12 residues. In germline, CDR1 is SEHNR, CDR2 FQNEAQ (reference sequence). V dropped 4 bases and J dropped 11 bases, with 14 bases sitting between them. The CDR3 spells CASSWDRAGAFF. The CDR3 DNA reads as TGTGCCAGCAGCTGGGATCGGGCAGGGGCTTTCTTT.

The rearrangement joins TRBV27 to TRBJ1-5; D remains unclear. The germline CDR1 and CDR2 sequences are MNHEY and SMNVEV (reference sequence). V lost 3 bases and J 0 bases, leaving 12 bases between the germline ends. There are 16 residues in the CDR3. CDR3 region: CASSLLGIGSNQPQHF. The DNA of the CDR3 is TGTGCCAGCAGTTTGTTAGGGATTGGTAGCAATCAGCCCCAGCATTTT.

The chain employs TRBV5-1 and TRBJ1-5; 8 bases align to TRBD1. With 1 base clipped from V and 5 bases from J, the junction kept 5 bases outside the gene matches. Germline V gene sequence: CDR1 SGHRS, CDR2 YFSETQ. CDR3 length: 15 amino acids. The CDR3 DNA reads as TGCGCCAGCAGCTTGCGGGGACAGGACGATCAGCCCCAGCATTTT. Protein product: CASSLRGQDDQPQHF.

In this sample, this clone turned up once. V is TRBV7-2 and J is TRBJ2-1; 9 nucleotides agree with TRBD2. With 4 bases clipped from V and 3 bases from J, the junction kept 13 bases outside the gene matches. The CDR3 sequence is 18 residues long. The germline V gene encodes CDR1 SGHTA and CDR2 FQGNSA. The CDR3 here is CASSSPRGGTFSYNEQFF. CDR3 in DNA: TGTGCCAGCAGCTCCCCGCGGGGGGGAACTTTTAGCTACAATGAGCAGTTCTTC.

The chain has TRBV13 and TRBJ2-1; 9 bases agree with TRBD1. CDR3 length equals 16 residues. CDR1 is PRHDT, CDR2 FYEKMQ, per germline (reference sequence). V gave up 4 bases and J gave up 0 bases; unmatched junction bases: 4. The CDR3: CASSSQDRGSYNEQFF. In DNA, the CDR3 is TGTGCCAGCAGCTCCCAGGACAGGGGCTCCTACAATGAGCAGTTCTTC.

The rearrangement joins TRBV7-6 to TRBJ1-3; no definite D call. The ends were cut back, 5 bases at V and 0 bases at J, with 20 bases in the middle. The CDR3 runs to 18 residues. Germline CDR1 and CDR2: SGHVS and FNYEAQ. CDR3 loop: CASSGRAPGRPSGNTIYF. DNA for the CDR3: TGTGCCAGCAGCGGCCGGGCCCCCGGCAGGCCCTCTGGAAACACCATATATTTT.

The chain is built from TRBV5-1 and TRBJ2-2, with 12 positions matching TRBD1. This CDR3 spans 15 amino acids. Germline loops: CDR1 SGHRS, CDR2 YFSETQ. V was clipped by 5 bases and J by 7 bases; unmatched bases: 6. The CDR3 DNA follows: TGCGCCAGCAGGCCCGGGACAGGGGGCATCGGGGAGCTGTTTTTT. As protein: CASRPGTGGIGELFF.

A single count supports this clone. The genes are TRBV7-9 and TRBJ1-2; D gene unclear. This CDR3 is 12 amino acids long. Trimming left V 1 base short and J 8 bases short, with 8 bases between. Germline assignment: CDR1 SEHNR and CDR2 FQNEAQ (reference sequence). CDR3 region: CASSLEVFGYTF. CDR3 in DNA: TGTGCCAGCAGCTTAGAGGTTTTCGGCTACACCTTC.

The rearrangement joins TRBV14 to TRBJ2-2, with a weak D call TRBD1 (6 bases). The CDR3 loop spans 13 amino acids. CDR1 and CDR2 from the germline V gene are SGHDN and FVKESK. V lost 6 bases and J 6 bases, leaving 11 bases between the germline ends. Written as DNA, the CDR3 is TGTGCCAGCAGTCCACAGGGCTCCGGGGAGCTGTTTTTT. Translating it yields CASSPQGSGELFF.

The V and J genes are TRBV12-5 and TRBJ1-4, with TRBD1 matching over 7 bases. After removal of 7 bases from V and 2 bases from J, the junction contained 7 bases not matched to a gene. Germline V gene lookup returns CDR1 LGHNT and CDR2 FRNRAP. This CDR3 region has 15 residues. CDR3 in DNA: TGTGCTAGTGCCATGGGGGACAGCACTAATGAAAAACTGTTTTTT. Translating gives CASAMGDSTNEKLFF.

The chain uses TRBV3-1 (or the pseudogene TRBV3-2) and TRBJ2-3; D is perhaps TRBD1 or TRBD2 (5 bases each). The CDR3 spans 13 residues. Germline V gene lookup returns CDR1 LGHDT and CDR2 YNNKEL (reference sequence). V dropped 5 bases and J dropped 3 bases, with 9 bases sitting between them. CDR3 nucleotides: TGTGCCAGCAGCTCGGGACGGACAGATACGCAGTATTTT. It encodes CASSSGRTDTQYF.

J is TRBJ2-2 and V is TRBV30; a possible D gene is TRBD1 (5 bases). Germline V gene lookup returns CDR1 GTSNPN and CDR2 SVGIG (reference sequence). Trimming took off 4 bases at V and 2 bases at J, with 11 bases between the two ends. The length of the CDR3 is 14 residues. The CDR3 region has the DNA TGTGCCTGGAAGGGCCAGGGTAACACCGGGGAGCTGTTTTTT. Its protein product is CAWKGQGNTGELFF.

This chain links TRBV19 with TRBJ2-3; 11 nucleotides agree with TRBD2. The germline CDR1 and CDR2 sequences are LNHDA and SQIVND (reference sequence). The CDR3 covers 17 residues. With V trimmed by 6 bases and J by 7 bases, 15 bases remained unmatched. CDR3 DNA: TGTGCCAGTAGCACCGACTCCTTAGCGGGGGGGCTTTATACGCAGTATTTT. Protein product: CASSTDSLAGGLYTQYF.

V usage is TRBV11-2 and J usage is TRBJ2-7; possible D gene TRBD1, 5 bases. Looked up from germline, CDR1 is SGHAT and CDR2 is FQNNGV. V lost 0 bases to trimming and J lost 2 bases, with 14 bases between them. The CDR3 totals 16 residues. The chain's CDR3 is CASSLDSEDSAYEQYF. CDR3 DNA sequence: TGTGCCAGCAGCTTAGATTCCGAAGACAGCGCCTACGAGCAGTACTTC.

The chain employs TRBV14 and TRBJ2-5; D gene ambiguous. CDR1 is SGHDN, CDR2 FVKESK, per germline. The CDR3 sequence is 13 residues long. The ends were cut back, 1 base at V and 1 base at J, with 4 bases in the middle. DNA for the CDR3: TGTGCCAGCAGCCAAGGCGGCCAAGAGACCCAGTACTTC. Residues: CASSQGGQETQYF. The full variable domain, completed using reference TRBV14 and TRBJ2-5, is EAGVTQFPSHSVIEKGQTVTLRCDPISGHDNLYWYRRVMGKEIKFLLHFVKESKQDESGMPNNRFLAERTGGTYSTLKVQPAELEDSGVYFCASSQGGQETQYFGPGTRLLVL.

This chain connects TRBV28 to TRBJ2-3; 7 nucleotides align to TRBD2. The V gene's germline CDR1 is MDHEN and CDR2 SYDVKM. V was clipped by 6 bases and J by 1 base; unmatched bases: 4. This CDR3 has 14 residues. Here the CDR3 reads CASSRSGGTDTQYF. The CDR3, as DNA: TGTGCCAGCAGCCGAAGCGGGGGCACAGATACGCAGTATTTT.

The chain couples TRBV11-3 to TRBJ1-1, with a weak D call TRBD1 (6 bases). This CDR3 spans 13 amino acids. V lost 5 bases and J 5 bases, leaving 12 bases between the germline ends. CDR1 SGHNT and CDR2 YENEEA come from the germline V gene. The CDR3 DNA is TGTGCCAGCAGCCAGGGGACGGGTACTGAAGCTTTCTTT. Translated, it gives CASSQGTGTEAFF. Full variable domain (remainder filled in from reference TRBV11-3 and TRBJ1-1): EAGVVQSPRYKIIEKKQPVAFWCNPISGHNTLYWYLQNLGQGPELLIRYENEEAVDDSQLPKDRFSAERLKGVDSTLKIQPAELGDSAVYLCASSQGTGTEAFFGQGTRLTVV.

The genes are TRBV6-5 and TRBJ2-7; perhaps D is TRBD1 or TRBD2 (7 bases each). This CDR3 spans 13 amino acids. Germline V gene lookup returns CDR1 MNHEY and CDR2 SVGAGI. Between the trimmed V and J ends, which lost 6 bases and 7 bases, there was a span of 16 bases. CDR3 DNA sequence: TGTGCCAGCAGGCCAGGGGGGGGAGGTGAGCAGTACTTC. It codes for CASRPGGGGEQYF.

The genes are TRBV9 and TRBJ1-1; D call uncertain. The germline gives CDR1 SGDLS, CDR2 YYNGEE. CDR3 length equals 12 residues. V was clipped by 0 bases and J by 4 bases, with 4 bases between them. The CDR3 reads CASSVEGTEAFF. In nucleotides, the CDR3 is TGTGCCAGCAGCGTAGAGGGCACTGAAGCTTTCTTT.

This clone has more than one count but fewer than ten. V is TRBV24-1 and J is TRBJ2-3; the D is unclear. This CDR3 is built from 17 residues. Germline CDR1 KGHDR, CDR2 SFDVKD. Trimming stripped 7 bases from V and 1 base from J, with 20 bases between. CDR3 in DNA: TGTGCCACCAGACCCGGACGCGCTTCTTTGGGCACAGATACGCAGTATTTT. Its translation is CATRPGRASLGTDTQYF.